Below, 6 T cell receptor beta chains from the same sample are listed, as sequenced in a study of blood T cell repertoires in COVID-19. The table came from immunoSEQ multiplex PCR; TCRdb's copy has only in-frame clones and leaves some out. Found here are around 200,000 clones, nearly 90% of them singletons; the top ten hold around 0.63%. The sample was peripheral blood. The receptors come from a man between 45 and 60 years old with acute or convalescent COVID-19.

CDR3 DNA sequence: TGCGCCAGCACCCCCCATCGGCTCTGGCGGGAGTATGGTGAGCAGTTCTTC. Protein: CASTPHRLWREYGEQFF. This chain connects TRBV23-1 to TRBJ2-1; 7 bases map to TRBD2. TRBV23-1 is labeled an ORF, and its function is uncertain. The junction had 21 bases not matched to a gene; V was cut back by 7 bases and J by 9 bases. This CDR3 region has 17 residues.

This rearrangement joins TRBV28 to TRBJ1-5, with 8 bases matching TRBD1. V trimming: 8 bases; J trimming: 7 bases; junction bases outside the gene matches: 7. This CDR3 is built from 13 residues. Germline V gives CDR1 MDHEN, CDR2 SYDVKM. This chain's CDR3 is CASRQGARQPQHF. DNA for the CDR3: TGTGCCAGCCGCCAGGGGGCAAGGCAGCCCCAGCATTTT.

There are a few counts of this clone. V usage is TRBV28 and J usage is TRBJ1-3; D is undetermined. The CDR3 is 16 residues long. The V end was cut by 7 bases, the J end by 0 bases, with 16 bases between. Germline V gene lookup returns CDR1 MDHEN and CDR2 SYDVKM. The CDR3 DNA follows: TGTGCCAGCACCGCGAGGTGGTCACTCTCTGGAAACACCATATATTTT. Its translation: CASTARWSLSGNTIYF.

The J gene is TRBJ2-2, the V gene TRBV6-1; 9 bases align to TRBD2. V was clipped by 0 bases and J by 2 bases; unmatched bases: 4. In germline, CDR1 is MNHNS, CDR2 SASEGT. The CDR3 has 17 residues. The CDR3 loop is CASSEALAGTNTGELFF. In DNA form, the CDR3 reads TGTGCCAGCAGTGAAGCGCTAGCGGGAACTAACACCGGGGAGCTGTTTTTT.

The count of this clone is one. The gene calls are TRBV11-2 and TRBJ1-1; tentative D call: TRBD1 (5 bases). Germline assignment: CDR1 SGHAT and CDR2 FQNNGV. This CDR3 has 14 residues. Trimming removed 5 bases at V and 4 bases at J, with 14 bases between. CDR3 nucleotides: TGTGCCAGCAGCCTGACAGTGGTCGGCACTGAAGCTTTCTTT. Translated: CASSLTVVGTEAFF.

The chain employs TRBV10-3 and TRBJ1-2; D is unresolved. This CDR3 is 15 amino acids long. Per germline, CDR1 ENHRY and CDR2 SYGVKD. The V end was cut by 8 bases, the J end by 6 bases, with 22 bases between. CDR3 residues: CAIGEGPIRENGYTF. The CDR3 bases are TGTGCCATCGGGGAAGGCCCCATAAGGGAGAATGGCTACACCTTC.